This is a list of T cell receptor beta chains from one sample in a study of blood T cells in healthy people across ages. MiXCR, run by TCRdb on the 5' RACE reads, gives a single entry per CDR3 protein. The table has over a million distinct CDR3 sequences, around 45% seen once. The sample comprised blood. The receptors stem from an older woman in good health. Both conserved end residues are part of each CDR3. The D gene is left open where the match is weak. Some rows mark clone size as missing; the rest say once, few, many or name a class of expanded clone.

j_call clone_size v_call d_call cdr3_aa cdr3_nt
TRBJ2-5 many TRBV6-1 NA CASSLSGLETQYF TGTGCCAGCAGTTTATCGGGCTTGGAGACCCAGTACTTC
TRBJ2-2 NA TRBV10-2 NA CASSEFSAGELFF TGCGCCAGCAGTGAATTTTCCGCCGGGGAGCTGTTTTTT
TRBJ2-3 NA TRBV7-6 NA CASSFISGDTQYF TGTGCCAGCAGCTTTATTAGTGGAGATACGCAGTATTTT
TRBJ1-4 NA TRBV15 TRBD1 CATSIRTGVEKLFF TGTGCCACCAGCATAAGGACAGGGGTCGAAAAACTGTTTTTT
TRBJ2-3 NA TRBV7-6 TRBD1 CASSPWDRAPSTDTQYF TGTGCCAGCAGCCCCTGGGACAGGGCCCCGTCAACAGATACGCAGTATTTT
TRBJ1-2 few TRBV12-3/TRBV12-4 TRBD1 CASRAGQGGGYTF TGTGCCAGCAGGGCCGGACAGGGGGGAGGCTACACCTTC
TRBJ2-1 NA TRBV14 NA CASSQDEVGQFF TGTGCCAGCAGCCAAGATGAGGTAGGGCAGTTCTTC
TRBJ1-5 NA TRBV20-1 NA CSAPRRAGNQPQHF TGCAGTGCTCCCCGCAGGGCAGGCAATCAGCCCCAGCATTTT
TRBJ1-1 NA TRBV28 NA CASSLYGGSGTEAFF TGTGCCAGCAGTTTATACGGGGGATCGGGCACTGAGGCTTTCTTT
TRBJ1-1 few TRBV28 TRBD1 CASSLSLPTGLLNRNTEAFF TGTGCCAGCAGTTTATCCCTCCCGACAGGGCTTCTCAATCGGAACACTGAAGCTTTCTTT
TRBJ2-7 NA TRBV20-1 TRBD1 CSARDRGVEQYF TGCAGTGCTAGGGACAGGGGGGTCGAGCAGTACTTC
TRBJ1-2 NA TRBV28 NA CASTETDVLNYGYTF TGTGCCAGCACCGAGACAGACGTCCTTAACTATGGCTACACCTTC
TRBJ2-7 NA TRBV6-6 TRBD2 CASSYYAPREGYEQYF TGTGCCAGCAGTTACTATGCGCCGCGGGAGGGTTACGAGCAGTACTTC
TRBJ2-1 NA TRBV20-1 NA CSASQIGVIHNEQFF TGCAGTGCTAGTCAAATTGGGGTAATACACAATGAGCAGTTCTTC
TRBJ2-4 NA TRBV7-2 NA CASSLGASSQYF TGTGCCAGCAGCTTAGGGGCTAGCTCACAGTACTTC
TRBJ2-7 NA TRBV10-2 TRBD2 CATARGLAGDEQYF TGCGCCACCGCCCGAGGACTAGCGGGAGACGAGCAGTACTTC
TRBJ2-1 NA TRBV20-1 NA CSARDLAYGSSYNEQFF TGCAGTGCTAGAGATTTGGCATACGGGAGCTCCTACAATGAGCAGTTCTTC
TRBJ2-4 NA TRBV28 NA CASSPSSFNIQYF TGTGCCAGCAGTCCCAGTTCCTTCAACATTCAGTACTTC
TRBJ1-5 NA TRBV6-6 TRBD1 CASYGTGENQPQHF TGTGCCAGTTACGGGACAGGGGAGAATCAGCCCCAGCATTTT
TRBJ2-7 many TRBV3-1 TRBD2 CASSQLLAGDRYEQYF TGTGCCAGCAGCCAACTGCTAGCGGGAGACCGCTACGAGCAGTACTTC
TRBJ2-3 NA TRBV6-6 NA CASSYSGDPYTDTQYF TGTGCCAGCAGTTACTCCGGGGACCCCTACACAGATACGCAGTATTTT
TRBJ2-7 NA TRBV12-3/TRBV12-4 NA CASSLPRRSYEQYF TGTGCCAGCAGTTTACCCAGGCGCTCCTACGAGCAGTACTTC
TRBJ1-1 few TRBV19 NA CASKRLRGAGVDTEAFF TGTGCCAGTAAACGTTTGCGAGGCGCCGGAGTGGACACTGAAGCTTTCTTT
TRBJ2-7 few TRBV27 TRBD1 CASSLFRGQGYEQYF TGTGCCAGCAGTTTGTTCAGGGGGCAAGGCTACGAGCAGTACTTC
TRBJ2-3 NA TRBV12-3/TRBV12-4 NA CASSIRGSTDTQYF TGTGCCAGCAGTATCAGGGGAAGCACAGATACGCAGTATTTT